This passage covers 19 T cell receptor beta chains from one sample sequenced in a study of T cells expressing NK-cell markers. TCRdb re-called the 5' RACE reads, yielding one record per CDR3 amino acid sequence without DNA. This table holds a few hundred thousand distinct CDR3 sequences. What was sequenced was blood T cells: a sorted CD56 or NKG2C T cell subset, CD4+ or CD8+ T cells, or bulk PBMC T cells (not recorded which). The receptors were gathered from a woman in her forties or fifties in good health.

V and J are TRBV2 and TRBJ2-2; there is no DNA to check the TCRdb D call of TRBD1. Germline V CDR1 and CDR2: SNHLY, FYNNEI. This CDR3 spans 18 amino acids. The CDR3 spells CASSEFLTVNANTGELFF.

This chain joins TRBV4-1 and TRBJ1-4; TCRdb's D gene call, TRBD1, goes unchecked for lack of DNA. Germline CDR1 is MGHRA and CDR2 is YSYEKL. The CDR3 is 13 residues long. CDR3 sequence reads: CASRKTGGLELFF.

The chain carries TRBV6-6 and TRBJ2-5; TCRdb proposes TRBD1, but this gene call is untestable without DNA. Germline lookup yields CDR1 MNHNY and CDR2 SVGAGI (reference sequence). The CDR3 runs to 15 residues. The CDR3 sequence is CASSHEDSLGVTQYF.

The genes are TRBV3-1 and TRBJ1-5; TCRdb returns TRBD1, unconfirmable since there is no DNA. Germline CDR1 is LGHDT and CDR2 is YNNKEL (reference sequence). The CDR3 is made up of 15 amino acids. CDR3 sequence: CASSRDRGRDQPQHF.

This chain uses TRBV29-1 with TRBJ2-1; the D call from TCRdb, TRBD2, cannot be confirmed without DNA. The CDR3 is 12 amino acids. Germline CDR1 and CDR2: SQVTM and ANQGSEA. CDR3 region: CSVEEGSTEQFF.

The CDR3 reads CASSRDPGGAYF. J is TRBJ2-7 and V is TRBV12-3 or TRBV12-4; TCRdb returns TRBD1, unconfirmable since there is no DNA. The CDR3 sequence is 12 residues long.

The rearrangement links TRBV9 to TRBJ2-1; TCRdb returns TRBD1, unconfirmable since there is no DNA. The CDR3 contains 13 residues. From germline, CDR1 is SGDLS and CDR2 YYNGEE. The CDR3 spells CASSPRGDNEQFF.

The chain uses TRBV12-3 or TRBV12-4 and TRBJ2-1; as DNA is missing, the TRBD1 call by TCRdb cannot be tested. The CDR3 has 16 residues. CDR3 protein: CASSLVAGYGGNEQFF.

CDR3 region: CASSLDPDRVSYGYTF. The chain combines TRBV11-2 with TRBJ1-2; there is no DNA to check the TCRdb D call of TRBD1. The CDR3 length is 16 residues. CDR1 is SGHAT, CDR2 FQNNGV, per germline.

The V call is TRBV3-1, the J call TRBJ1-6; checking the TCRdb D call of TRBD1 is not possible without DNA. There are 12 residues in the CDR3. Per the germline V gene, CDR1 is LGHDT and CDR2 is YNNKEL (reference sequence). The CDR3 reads CASRAGRSPLHF.

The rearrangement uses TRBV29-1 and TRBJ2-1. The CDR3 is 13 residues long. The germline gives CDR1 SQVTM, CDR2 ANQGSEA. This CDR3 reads CSVGGFRYNEQFF.

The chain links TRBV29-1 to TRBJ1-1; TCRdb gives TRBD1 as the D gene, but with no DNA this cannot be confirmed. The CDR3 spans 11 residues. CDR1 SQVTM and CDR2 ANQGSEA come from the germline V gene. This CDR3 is CSVRQGAGAFF.

The CDR3 protein is CASSYISGFSTDTQYF. The chain carries TRBV6-5 and TRBJ2-3; TCRdb returns TRBD2, unconfirmable since there is no DNA. CDR1 is MNHEY, CDR2 SVGAGI, per germline. This CDR3 is 16 amino acids long.

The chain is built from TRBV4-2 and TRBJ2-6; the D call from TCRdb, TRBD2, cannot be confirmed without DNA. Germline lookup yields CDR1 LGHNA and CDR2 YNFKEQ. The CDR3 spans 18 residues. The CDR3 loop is CASSQVASGGTGANVLTF.

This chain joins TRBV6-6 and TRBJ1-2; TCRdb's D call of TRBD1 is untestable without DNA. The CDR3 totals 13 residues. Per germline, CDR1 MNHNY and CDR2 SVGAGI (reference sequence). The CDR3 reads CASNLQGVSGYTF.

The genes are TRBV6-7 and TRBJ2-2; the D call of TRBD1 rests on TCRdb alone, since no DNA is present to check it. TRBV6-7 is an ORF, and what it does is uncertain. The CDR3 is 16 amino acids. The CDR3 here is CASSYPSAGHTGELFF.

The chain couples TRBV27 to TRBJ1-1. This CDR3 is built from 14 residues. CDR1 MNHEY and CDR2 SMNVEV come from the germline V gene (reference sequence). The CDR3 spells CASRGMEGNTEAFF.

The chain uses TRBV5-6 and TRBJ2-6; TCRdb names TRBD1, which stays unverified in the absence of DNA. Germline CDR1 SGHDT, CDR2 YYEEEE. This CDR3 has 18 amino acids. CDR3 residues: CASSFPTGGAAGANVLTF.

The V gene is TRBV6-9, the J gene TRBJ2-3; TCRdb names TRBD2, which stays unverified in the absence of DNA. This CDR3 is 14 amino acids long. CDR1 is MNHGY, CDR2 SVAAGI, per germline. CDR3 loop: CASALGRAADTQYF.